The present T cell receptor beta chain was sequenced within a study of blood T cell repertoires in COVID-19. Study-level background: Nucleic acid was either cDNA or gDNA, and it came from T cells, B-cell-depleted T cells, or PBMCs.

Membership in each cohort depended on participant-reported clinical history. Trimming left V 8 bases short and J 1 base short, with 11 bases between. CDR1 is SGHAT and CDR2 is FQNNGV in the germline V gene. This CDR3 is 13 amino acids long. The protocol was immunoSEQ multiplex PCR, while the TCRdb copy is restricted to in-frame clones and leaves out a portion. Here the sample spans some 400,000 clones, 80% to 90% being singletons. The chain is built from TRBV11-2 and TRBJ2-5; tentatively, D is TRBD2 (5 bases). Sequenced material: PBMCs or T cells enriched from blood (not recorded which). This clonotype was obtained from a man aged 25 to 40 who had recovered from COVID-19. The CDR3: CASGASIQETQYF. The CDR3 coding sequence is TGTGCCAGCGGTGCTAGCATCCAAGAGACCCAGTACTTC.